This record covers a single T cell receptor (beta chain). As yet, its antigen is unknown. The germline V gene encodes CDR1 DFQATT and CDR2 SNEGSKA (reference sequence). CDR3 length: 14 residues. The V gene lost 3 bases and the J gene lost 4 bases, with 15 bases spanning the gap. The T cells that were sequenced for TCR beta were CD8+ and CD4+ cells from blood. The RNA, roughly 0.5 to 1 ug, was put through reverse transcription using random hexamers. Across 54 Vbeta and 13 Jbeta, immunoSEQ multiplex PCR amplified TCR beta CDR3. MiXCR was run by TCRdb on the immunoSEQ multiplex PCR reads, yielding one entry per CDR3 protein. There are hundreds of thousands of distinct CDR3 sequences in the sample; around 85% occur only once, and 0.21% lies in the top ten. The sample comes from a study of CD8 T cells in Susac syndrome. Overall study findings and caveats: As acknowledged by the study, its TCR sequencing and HLA analysis included a relatively small number of individuals.

Material for sequencing was CD8+ T cells from PBMCs. This receptor was obtained from a human donor with multiple sclerosis. The gene calls are TRBV20-1 and TRBJ1-2; no clear D. The CDR3 spells CSARQFSLAYGYTF. In DNA form, the CDR3 reads TGCAGTGCTAGGCAGTTTTCTCTCGCCTATGGCTACACCTTC.